The subject of this entry is one TCR beta chain. Which antigen it targets is not known. The record has no base qualities; no much larger clone is one base away. The data originate from a study of T cells in localized non-small cell lung cancer (TCRdb year 2020). Concerning the study at large: The study analyzed T cell repertoires of approximately 240 early-stage NSCLC patients, comparing tumors and uninvolved tumor-adjacent lungs. Of the NSCLC patients, fewer than 150 were male and roughly 100 were female, and the mean age was around 66 years. The cohort comprised some 220 treatment-naïve NSCLC patients with resected, localized lung tumors.

Summary of the overall study and its limitations: The highest T cell clonality was observed in uninvolved tumor-adjacent lung, where clonality exceeded that of tumor, suggesting that antigenic responses were more focused in uninvolved tumor-adjacent lung. Because of the exploratory design, TCR variables were selected using unadjusted p-values without false-discovery rate correction. Because multi-region tumor sequencing was not performed, intratumor heterogeneity could not be ruled out. Higher blood T cell density associated with longer overall survival, while higher adjacent-lung clonality associated with shorter survival. Of the top 100 tumor clones, a median of about 53 were detected in paired uninvolved adjacent lung; approximately 30 were also among that lung's top 100.

TCR beta CDR3 regions were sequenced from DNA using the immunoSEQ Assay. Per the authors' processing: To compute T cell density, TCR beta template counts were normalized to usable DNA, which was estimated by amplifying housekeeping genes. Richness was estimated with the preseqR package, extrapolating to 400,000 templates for PBMC samples and 120,000 templates for tissue samples. Clonality was defined by subtracting Pielou's evenness from one. Differential abundance testing on productive amino-acid clonotypes, with a minimum total count of 5 and an alpha of 0.1, was used to identify tissue-enriched TCRs. Repertoire overlap between compartments was quantified with the Jaccard Index and Morisita Overlap Index. GLIPH clustered TCR beta CDR3s with public tetramer-defined viral CDR3s; viral motifs required at least three viral sequences plus V-gene enrichment. TCRdb limited this immuneACCESS table to in-frame rearrangements with V and J called. A share of clones is missing; checked studies link under half to unresolved V genes, and the rest is unexplained. V and J calls and clone size come straight from that table; D and trimming were deduced from the DNA. The sample profile shows nearly 40,000 clones; about 87% of them were found once. The ten top clones hold approximately 3.5% of the sample.

CDR3 length: 17 amino acids, cysteine to phenylalanine. Only the CDR3 DNA is retained, 51 bases long and in frame from the first base. Trimming takes 2 bases off V and 1 base off J; junction bases not matched to a gene: 8. The CDR1 and CDR2 encoded by the germline V gene are MDHEN and SYDVKM. At diagnosis, peripheral blood, uninvolved tumor-adjacent lung and tumor were collected and were preserved as a mix of fresh-frozen and FFPE material. For TCR repertoire profiling, blood samples were analyzed as peripheral blood mononuclear cells. This clonotype originated in a man between 18 and 50 years old with stage I lung adenocarcinoma. The sequencing used peripheral blood, collected before any cancer treatment. The chain joins TRBV28 to TRBJ1-1, with 9 central nucleotides matching TRBD1. CDR3 protein: CASSLSFLQGANTEAFF. The DNA sequence reads TGTGCCAGCAGTTTAAGCTTTTTACAGGGGGCGAACACTGAAGCTTTCTTT.